A single sample is the source of the 24 T cell receptor beta chains below, sequenced in a study of blood T cell repertoires in COVID-19. TCRdb's copy holds only in-frame clones and misses some; the assay was immunoSEQ multiplex PCR. The sample consists of 130,000 to 150,000 clones, around 80% of them appearing once. The sequenced material came from peripheral blood. These receptors all come from a woman of 80 years or more in a cohort sampled during active or convalescent COVID-19.

CDR3 sequence (DNA): TGTGCCAGCAGCTTGGGAGGAGGGAAATTCGAGCAGTACGTC. Translated, it gives CASSLGGGKFEQYV. The chain carries TRBV5-5 and TRBJ2-7, with a tentative D call TRBD2 (6 bases). V lost 0 bases to trimming and J lost 6 bases, with 13 bases between them. The CDR3 runs 14 residues. Looked up from germline, CDR1 is SGHKS and CDR2 is YYEKEE (reference sequence).

This rearrangement joins TRBV29-1 to TRBJ2-3; 7 bases are shared with TRBD2. From germline, CDR1 is SQVTM and CDR2 ANQGSEA. This CDR3 is built from 13 residues. J lost 4 bases, V lost 2 bases, and 3 bases had no gene match. The CDR3 sequence is CSVEKGGPDTQYF. The CDR3 DNA follows: TGCAGCGTTGAAAAGGGAGGGCCAGATACGCAGTATTTT.

The chain joins TRBV6-6 to TRBJ1-2; D unclear. This CDR3 is built from 11 residues. Looked up from germline, CDR1 is MNHNY and CDR2 is SVGAGI (reference sequence). V was cut by 6 bases and J by 11 bases, with 13 bases left in between. Here the CDR3 reads CASSNEASYTF. The CDR3 nucleotides are TGTGCCAGCAGCAACGAGGCTAGTTACACCTTC.

This chain joins TRBV5-6 and TRBJ1-4; 8 bases are shared with TRBD1. The CDR3 totals 15 residues. With 4 bases clipped from V and 6 bases from J, the junction kept 8 bases outside the gene matches. Germline V gene data show CDR1 as SGHDT and CDR2 as YYEEEE. In nucleotides, the CDR3 is TGTGCCAGCAGCGCACCGGGACAGGCAGATGAAAAACTGTTTTTT. Protein sequence: CASSAPGQADEKLFF.

The chain uses TRBV5-6 and TRBJ2-7, with a tentative D call TRBD1 (6 bases). Per germline, CDR1 SGHDT and CDR2 YYEEEE. Trimming stripped 1 base from V and 7 bases from J, with 15 bases between. The CDR3 has 14 residues. CDR3: CASSLTGILREQYF. In DNA, the CDR3 is TGTGCCAGCAGCTTGACAGGGATATTACGGGAGCAGTACTTC.

The chain uses TRBV28 and TRBJ2-3, with a possible D match to TRBD2 (6 bases). This CDR3 has 16 residues. Germline CDR1 reads MDHEN; CDR2 reads SYDVKM. V lost 2 bases and J 5 bases, leaving 17 bases between the germline ends. The CDR3 DNA reads as TGTGCCAGCAGTTTACCCTATGGAGGGGCCGAAGATACGCAGTATTTT. Translated, it gives CASSLPYGGAEDTQYF.

This clone was seen only once. V is TRBV5-1 and J is TRBJ2-5; TRBD2 matches 11 bases. The CDR3 loop spans 17 amino acids. With V trimmed by 4 bases and J by 2 bases, 10 bases remained unmatched. Germline CDR1 is SGHRS and CDR2 is YFSETQ. As DNA, the CDR3 is TGCGCCAGCAGCCGCGGGGGACTAGCGGAAAGACAAGAGACCCAGTACTTC. Encoded protein: CASSRGGLAERQETQYF. Supplemented by reference TRBV5-1 and TRBJ2-5, the full variable domain reads KAGVTQTPRYLIKTRGQQVTLSCSPISGHRSVSWYQQTPGQGLQFLFEYFSETQRNKGNFPGRFSGRQFSNSRSEMNVSTLELGDSALYLCASSRGGLAERQETQYFGPGTRLLVL.

The rearrangement uses TRBV9 and TRBJ1-2; the match to TRBD1 covers 8 bases. CDR3 length: 16 residues. Germline CDR1 SGDLS, CDR2 YYNGEE. Losses at the gene ends were 0 bases for V and 8 bases for J; bases not matched to a gene: 12. The CDR3 bases are TGTGCCAGCAGCGTAGTTCCAGGGGGCATGTCTAGCGGCTACACCTTC. Translating it yields CASSVVPGGMSSGYTF.

J is TRBJ1-1 and V is TRBV7-9, with TRBD1 identical over 8 bases. CDR3 length: 14 residues. V lost 7 bases, J lost 5 bases, and 9 bases stayed unmatched. The germline gives CDR1 SEHNR, CDR2 FQNEAQ (reference sequence). CDR3 loop: CASTLSGGETEAFF. The DNA of the CDR3 is TGTGCCAGCACCCTATCAGGGGGCGAAACTGAAGCTTTCTTT.

The rearrangement joins TRBV20-1 to TRBJ2-5; D not certain. Germline assignment: CDR1 DFQATT and CDR2 SNEGSKA (reference sequence). The CDR3 sequence is 13 residues long. The V end was cut by 3 bases, the J end by 1 base, with 9 bases between. In nucleotides, the CDR3 is TGCAGTGCTAGTGACGCGGCCCAAGAGACCCAGTACTTC. It translates to CSASDAAQETQYF.

This clone was counted between two and nine times. The chain has TRBV5-1 and TRBJ2-1; possible D gene TRBD2, 6 bases. CDR1 and CDR2 from the germline V gene are SGHRS and YFSETQ. The CDR3 covers 11 residues. V was trimmed by 2 bases and J by 12 bases, leaving 9 bases between them. The CDR3 spells CASSFGDWQFF. The CDR3 nucleotides read TGCGCCAGCAGCTTTGGGGACTGGCAGTTCTTC.

This chain connects TRBV21-1 to TRBJ2-7; the listed D gene, TRBD1, was not tested against the DNA. TRBV21-1 represents a pseudogene. The CDR3 is made up of 15 amino acids. The CDR3 reads CASSIGAGFDAAQYV. In DNA, the CDR3 is TGTGCCAGCAGCATAGGGGCTGGGTTCGATGCTGCGCAGTACGTC.

The chain couples TRBV18 to TRBJ2-1, with TRBD1 matching over 8 bases. V dropped 5 bases and J dropped 3; count of bases not matched to a gene: 6. Germline V gene sequence: CDR1 KGHSH, CDR2 LQKENI. The CDR3 runs 15 residues. CDR3 nucleotides: TGTGCCAGCTCATCTGGCAGGGGGCGCTACAATGAGCAGTTCTTC. This gives the protein CASSSGRGRYNEQFF.

This clone was seen only a few times. This rearrangement joins TRBV28 to TRBJ1-5, with D tentatively TRBD1 (6 bases). Trimming left V 6 bases short and J 0 bases short, with 12 bases between. The CDR3 length is 15 residues. From germline, CDR1 is MDHEN and CDR2 SYDVKM. As DNA, the CDR3 is TGTGCCAGCAGAAGGGGGTTTAGTAGCAATCAGCCCCAGCATTTT. This sequence encodes CASRRGFSSNQPQHF.

CDR3 amino acids: CASSLAAGQVSTNEKLFF. The CDR3 DNA reads TGTGCCAGCAGCTTAGCGGCGGGACAGGTCTCAACTAATGAAAAACTGTTTTTT. The J gene is TRBJ1-4, the V gene TRBV7-9; 8 bases fit TRBD1. The germline V gene has CDR1 SEHNR and CDR2 FQNEAQ (reference sequence). With V trimmed by 0 bases and J by 0 bases, 6 bases remained unmatched. The CDR3 is made up of 18 amino acids.

The chain uses TRBV28 and TRBJ2-3, with TRBD2 matching 11 bases. CDR3 length: 16 residues. V lost 5 bases and J lost 3; bases outside the gene matches: 7. Germline CDR1 reads MDHEN; CDR2 reads SYDVKM. The CDR3 sequence is CASSPPGLAATDTQYF. The CDR3 bases are TGTGCCAGCAGTCCCCCGGGACTAGCGGCGACAGATACGCAGTATTTT.

The J gene is TRBJ2-7, the V gene TRBV28, with D possibly being TRBD1 (5 bases). CDR1 and CDR2 from the germline V gene are MDHEN and SYDVKM. V was shortened by 6 bases and J by 2 bases, with 14 bases between the two germline ends. This CDR3 has 14 residues. The chain's CDR3 is CASSQGGRAYEQYV. DNA for the CDR3: TGTGCCAGCAGCCAAGGCGGCAGGGCCTACGAGCAGTACGTC.

CDR3 in amino acids: CASSLLAGAGGYTF. In DNA form, the CDR3 reads TGTGCCAGCAGTTTATTAGCAGGGGCCGGTGGCTACACCTTC. The chain is built from TRBV27 and TRBJ1-2, with D tentatively TRBD1 (6 bases). Germline V CDR1 and CDR2: MNHEY, SMNVEV (reference sequence). The CDR3 is 14 residues long. V was shortened by 1 base and J by 7 bases, with 13 bases between the two germline ends.

The chain couples TRBV6-2 or TRBV6-3 to TRBJ2-1; D gene ambiguous. The V gene lost 1 base and the J gene lost 0 bases, with 16 bases spanning the gap. Germline CDR1 is MNHEY and CDR2 is SVGEGT. The CDR3 extends over 18 amino acids. CDR3 protein: CASSYFALLPRSYNEQFF. The DNA for the CDR3 is TGTGCCAGCAGTTACTTCGCTCTTCTACCCCGCTCCTACAATGAGCAGTTCTTC.

The rearrangement uses TRBV6-4 and TRBJ2-7, with a possible D match to TRBD2 (6 bases). Looked up from germline, CDR1 is MRHNA and CDR2 is SNTAGT. Trimming left V 2 bases short and J 0 bases short, with 14 bases between. This CDR3 contains 16 residues. CDR3 sequence: CASSDSGLLNSYEQYF. Here the CDR3 DNA reads TGTGCCAGCAGTGACAGTGGACTACTAAACTCCTACGAGCAGTACTTC.

The CDR3 nucleotides read TGTGCCAGCACCCCCGCGACAGGACAGAACTATGGCTACACCTTC. Amino acid sequence: CASTPATGQNYGYTF. The chain links TRBV27 to TRBJ1-2; the D gene is possibly TRBD1 (6 bases). CDR1 and CDR2 from the germline V gene are MNHEY and SMNVEV (reference sequence). The CDR3 runs 15 residues. V was pared by 7 bases and J by 2 bases, with 17 bases between.

This sequence joins TRBV6-2 or TRBV6-3 and TRBJ2-4; 9 bases are a match to TRBD1. The CDR3 runs to 17 residues. V shed 4 bases, J shed 9 bases, and the junction held 16 bases outside the gene matches. The germline V gene encodes CDR1 MNHEY and CDR2 SVGEGT. The CDR3 nucleotides read TGTGCCAGCAGTTCAATATCCCAATACAGGGGGCTAGGCATTCAGTACTTC. Translated: CASSSISQYRGLGIQYF.

This chain links TRBV11-2 with TRBJ2-3, with a possible D match to TRBD1 (5 bases). The ends were cut back, 1 base at V and 3 bases at J, with 14 bases in the middle. Germline assignment: CDR1 SGHAT and CDR2 FQNNGV. The CDR3 spans 16 residues. CDR3 residues: CASSLVQGWGTDTQYF. The CDR3 DNA reads as TGTGCCAGCAGCTTAGTCCAGGGATGGGGAACAGATACGCAGTATTTT.

The rearrangement uses TRBV28 and TRBJ1-6; perhaps TRBD1 as D (5 bases). The ends were cut back, 6 bases at V and 7 bases at J, with 13 bases in the middle. The CDR3 has 14 amino acids. CDR1 is MDHEN, CDR2 SYDVKM, per germline. This chain's CDR3 is CASRSGNVNSPLHF. The CDR3 bases are TGTGCCAGCAGATCAGGGAATGTAAATTCACCCCTCCACTTT.